Following are 12 T cell receptor beta chains from one sample sequenced in a study of T cell responses to AZD1222 COVID-19 vaccine. TCRdb's copy holds only in-frame clones and misses some; the assay was immunoSEQ multiplex PCR. The table has 75,000 to 95,000 clones, about 88% seen once; the top ten hold around 4%. Source: peripheral blood, taken on day 0 of AZD1222 vaccination. These receptor sequences come from an adult in good health.

The chain has TRBV4-2 and TRBJ2-7; D may be TRBD1 or TRBD2 (6 bases each). This CDR3 contains 18 residues. Germline V gene data show CDR1 as LGHNA and CDR2 as YNFKEQ. V gave up 0 bases and J gave up 2 bases, with 20 bases separating them. CDR3 in DNA: TGTGCCAGCAGCCAAGATATCGTAAGGGCGAGGGGGGCCTACGAGCAGTACTTC. Amino acids: CASSQDIVRARGAYEQYF.

The V call is TRBV7-8, the J call TRBJ2-1; D remains unclear. Germline V gene data show CDR1 as SGHVS and CDR2 as FQNEAQ. This CDR3 contains 18 residues. Trimming cost V 1 base and J 5 bases, with 21 bases left between them. As DNA, the CDR3 is TGTGCCAGCAGCTTAGTCAGGCAGATCCCCGGATTGGACAATGAGCAGTTCTTC. Its translation: CASSLVRQIPGLDNEQFF.

The gene calls are TRBV6-5 and TRBJ2-3, with no clear D. CDR3 length: 13 amino acids. V lost 7 bases to trimming and J lost 1 base, with 9 bases between them. Looked up from germline, CDR1 is MNHEY and CDR2 is SVGAGI. The CDR3 DNA is TGTGCCAGCACCTTAGATCGCACAGATACGCAGTATTTT. Residues: CASTLDRTDTQYF.

The rearrangement joins TRBV2 to TRBJ1-2; TRBD1 might be the D (5 bases). V lost 3 bases and J lost 6, with 14 bases in between. CDR1 and CDR2 from the germline V gene are SNHLY and FYNNEI. The CDR3 covers 14 residues. The CDR3 nucleotides read TGTGCCAGCAGTGAGTTGGGGGAGGAGAATGGCTACACCTTC. This encodes CASSELGEENGYTF.

The chain combines TRBV7-3 with TRBJ2-3, with TRBD2 as a possible D gene (5 bases). Germline CDR1 SGHTA, CDR2 FQGTGA. This CDR3 spans 13 amino acids. V lost 5 bases to trimming and J lost 4 bases, with 10 bases between them. CDR3 sequence reads: CASSEGSPDTQYF. In DNA, the CDR3 is TGTGCCAGCAGCGAGGGATCACCAGATACGCAGTATTTT.

The genes are TRBV7-9 and TRBJ1-3; TRBD1 aligns across 7 bases. CDR1 is SEHNR and CDR2 is FQNEAQ in the germline V gene (reference sequence). The junction had 11 bases not matched to a gene; V was cut back by 3 bases and J by 0 bases. The CDR3 is made up of 18 amino acids. CDR3: CASSLQQGMLSSGNTIYF. The CDR3 DNA sequence: TGTGCCAGCAGCTTGCAACAGGGGATGCTGAGCTCTGGAAACACCATATATTTT.

The chain carries TRBV5-1 and TRBJ2-1; 7 bases map to TRBD2. The CDR3 is 16 residues long. Looked up from germline, CDR1 is SGHRS and CDR2 is YFSETQ. The V gene end was trimmed by 1 base and the J gene end by 7 bases; junction bases not matched to a gene: 11. CDR3 amino acids: CASSLIPPTSRNEQFF. CDR3 sequence (DNA): TGCGCCAGCAGCTTGATCCCCCCGACTAGCAGAAATGAGCAGTTCTTC.

The V call is TRBV6-1, the J call TRBJ1-2; D remains unclear. The CDR3 has 14 residues. Trimming left V 3 bases short and J 3 bases short, with 11 bases between. Germline CDR1 and CDR2: MNHNS and SASEGT. In nucleotides, the CDR3 is TGTGCCAGCAGTGATCAGGACGGGGACTATGGCTACACCTTC. This codes for CASSDQDGDYGYTF.

The chain recombines TRBV7-8 with TRBJ1-2; 7 bases match TRBD1. Germline V gene sequence: CDR1 SGHVS, CDR2 FQNEAQ. CDR3 length: 17 amino acids. Losses at the gene ends were 1 base for V and 1 base for J; bases not matched to a gene: 9. The CDR3: CASSLGGPGQSNYGYTF. Written as DNA, the CDR3 is TGTGCCAGCAGCTTAGGGGGACCGGGACAGAGTAACTATGGCTACACCTTC.

The rearrangement links TRBV6-7 to TRBJ1-1, with a weak D call TRBD1 (5 bases). TRBV6-7 is an ORF for which the function is uncertain. This CDR3 has 13 residues. The V end lost 6 bases, the J end lost 6 bases, and 14 bases lay between the germline ends. The CDR3 nucleotides read TGTGCCAGCAGGGGGGGGATCGACGCTGAAGCTTTCTTT. Translated: CASRGGIDAEAFF.

The rearrangement links TRBV5-1 to TRBJ1-6, with 7 bases identical to TRBD1. J gave up 3 bases and V 7 bases, and 10 bases lay outside the gene matches. The germline V gene encodes CDR1 SGHRS and CDR2 YFSETQ. This CDR3 contains 16 residues. CDR3 sequence (DNA): TGCGCCAGCTCAAGGACAGGTGGCAACTATAATTCACCCCTCCACTTT. It translates to CASSRTGGNYNSPLHF.

The chain is built from TRBV20-1 and TRBJ1-2, with 8 bases identical to TRBD1. Trimming removed 3 bases from V and 4 bases from J; junction bases left unmatched: 10. Germline V gives CDR1 DFQATT, CDR2 SNEGSKA (reference sequence). The CDR3 sequence is 15 residues long. CDR3 in amino acids: CSASETGETGYGYTF. CDR3 DNA sequence: TGCAGTGCTAGTGAGACAGGGGAGACGGGCTATGGCTACACCTTC.